This T cell receptor beta chain was sequenced in a study of T-cell memory formation after mild COVID-19. As for the study in general: TCR clusters showed largely donor specificity.

V was clipped by 5 bases and J by 2 bases, with 11 bases between them. Germline CDR1 reads SGHRS; CDR2 reads YFSETQ. The CDR3 length is 13 residues. TCRdb fed the 5' RACE reads into MiXCR, producing one record per CDR3 protein. This sample carries roughly 250,000 distinct CDR3 sequences, 15% to 20% of them seen once, and the ten largest clones take roughly a fifth. General study results and limits: Clones that got smaller from day 15 to 85 had even CD4/CD8, while clones growing later tipped toward CD4+.

This clonotype came up many times. The antigen remains unidentified. V and J are TRBV5-1 and TRBJ2-7; D is undetermined. Sequencing was carried out using PBMCs or a T cell subset sorted from them (not recorded which). The clonotype comes from a man aged 18 to 30 who had mild COVID-19 (a few samples of this study predate the infection). Cell type and time point are not known. The CDR3 here is CASSLPQTYEQYF. The CDR3 DNA reads as TGCGCCAGCAGTTTACCCCAAACCTACGAGCAGTACTTC.